This paragraph covers one T cell receptor beta chain sequence. Its specific antigen is unknown. Per-base quality was not reported, and no clone a single base away is much larger than it. The cohort comprised some 700 healthy bone marrow donors. All cohort members were sampled while nominally healthy, although unrecorded immune exposures were likely present. The donor tested CMV seropositive and was one of the 289 seropositive cohort members. Each donor provided a peripheral blood sample, and peripheral blood mononuclear cells were used for TCR beta sequencing. The Qiagen DNeasy Blood Extraction Kit was used to extract genomic DNA from the blood cell samples. The CDR3 measures 13 amino acids from cysteine to phenylalanine. Of the read, only the CDR3 DNA is kept; its 39 bases are in frame from base 1. V was cut back by 3 bases and J by 3 bases, leaving a gap of 12 bases between them. The germline V gene encodes CDR1 GTSNPN and CDR2 SVGIG (reference sequence).

Preparation of the library involved the immunoSEQ multiplex PCR assay. A mixture of 60 forward primers for TCR Vbeta segments and 13 reverse primers for TCR Jbeta segments was used in the multiplex PCR. Amplification of the CDR3 region of rearranged TCR beta genes was performed with a multiplex PCR assay on genomic DNA. The amplified TCR beta libraries were sequenced on the Illumina HiSeq System as 87-base-pair reads. Turning to the authors' computational methods: Across the 670 or so repertoires, a later analysis counted approximately 83 million unique TCR beta chains, some 11 million of which were shared by at least two donors. Raw reads were error-corrected and collapsed into unique sequences with a nearest-neighbor algorithm that merged closely related sequences to remove PCR and sequencing errors. To assign V, D and J gene segments, CDR3 sequences were aligned to IMGT reference sequences. For a sequence to be retained, at least a six-nucleotide match to both a V gene segment and a J gene segment was required. A rearrangement counted as productive if the CDR3 had no stop codons and remained in frame with V and J, and every other rearrangement counted as non-productive. Following IMGT convention, CDR3 was defined as the stretch from the second conserved V-encoded cysteine up to the conserved J-encoded phenylalanine. The earlier analysis of about 590 of the donors excluded sequences that lacked an unambiguous match to a single V gene segment. An earlier analysis of some 500 of the donors classified V segments as functional when productive rearrangements were above 56.7% and as segregating when the standard deviation between donors was above 5%. A statistical classification framework was developed to diagnose cytomegalovirus status using the catalog of TCR beta chain sequences. In a later analysis, V and J genes were assigned by comparing TCR nucleotide sequences against IMGT/GENE-DB human TR gene sequences. In a later analysis, CDR3 sequences and most-parsimonious VDJ recombination scenarios were assigned using the TCRdist pipeline. In a later analysis, every TCR beta chain was defined by the combination of its CDR3 amino acid sequence and its V-gene family, and reads without a unique V-gene family were dropped. As a way to deal with suspected cross-contamination and a sequencing artifact, a later analysis dropped over 550 nucleotide sequences that were highly shared and had low generation probability. A later analysis calculated a clonal expansion index for each public chain from normalized within-repertoire ranks of inferred template counts. In a later analysis, generation probabilities were computed using a VDJ recombination model fitted to out-of-frame rearrangements, and the results were checked against IGoR. In a later analysis, hypergeometric tests were used to score TCR-TCR, TCR-HLA and TCR-CMV co-occurrence, with a repertoire-size bias correction applied to TCR pairs. False discovery rates were estimated in a later analysis by permuting HLA or CMV assignments 20 times. In a later analysis, co-occurring TCRs were grouped using DBSCAN, with TCRdist sequence similarity added in when clustering inside HLA-allele-positive subsets. Repertoires with fewer than 30,000 or more than 120,000 public chains, plus five repertoires with anomalous nucleotide sharing, were excluded from co-occurrence clustering. Held by TCRdb, this immuneACCESS table contains in-frame sequences only and omits some clones. Under half of the omission traces to an unresolved V gene where checked; the cause of the rest is unknown. That table supplies the V and J calls and clone size; D and trimming were determined from the DNA. Here the sample has 100,000 to 150,000 clones; approximately 87% occur a single time. Of the sample, 20% is held by the ten largest clones.

The data are from a study of cytomegalovirus exposure and HLA in healthy donors (dated by TCRdb to the late 2010s). Describing the broader study: In an earlier analysis of under 600 of the donors, 250 to 300 Gb of sequence data and 90 million to 120 million unique TCR beta sequences from some 170 million T cells were reported. Besides the first cohort of 666 subjects, a separate validation cohort made up of 90 to 150 different subjects was used. The genetic ancestry cluster associated with self-reported Caucasian donors included about 81% of the 398 genotyped donors. In an earlier analysis of 550 to 700 of the donors, high-throughput TCR beta sequencing was used to judge whether each TCR beta V gene segment behaved as functional or pseudogenic. An early release covering about 600 HLA-typed donors comprised approximately 290 gigabases of sequencing data and around 85 million unique TCR sequences. The T cell repertoires of several hundred subjects were profiled by immunosequencing and related to cytomegalovirus serostatus. All discovery cohort repertoires had been generated on a single sequencing platform. The study was designed to test whether signatures of past pathogen exposure could be identified by cataloging public T cell receptors. The number of donors typed differed by locus, with 629-630 for A, B, C, DRB1 and DQB1, 522 for DQA1, 600 to 610 for DPA1, and some 440 for DPB1. On average, about 200,000 unique TCR beta nucleotide sequences were sequenced per donor among 350 to 400 genotyped donors of the cohort, with about 17% of those sequences being non-productive. Rather than using new phenotypic data, the later analysis identified candidate immune exposures from TCR beta sequences and from how often those sequences occurred across donors. To study patterns of TCR occurrence, a later analysis re-analyzed previously published TCR beta repertoires from around 660 donors and added high-resolution HLA genotyping. High-throughput TCR immunosequencing, statistical association of individual TCRs with disease status, and machine learning were combined to predict cytomegalovirus infection status. HLA typing covered class I and class II loci at four-digit resolution. Alongside the repertoire data, information on donor age, sex, ethnicity and CMV serostatus was compiled. In a later genetic analysis, genome-wide SNP genotypes for about 55% of the 666 donors were used, and that subset was treated as a discovery cohort. Because of strong linkage in the cohort, roughly 5 DR-DQ haplotypes were treated as single units for association and clustering. Here is what the overall study found, with its caveats: In a later analysis, TCR association rates were found to vary across HLA loci, with the most associated TCRs seen for DRB1 alleles and the fewest for HLA-C alleles. When HLA alleles, especially DR and DQ, strongly co-occurred, TCR associations were difficult to assign to individual alleles. A later analysis reported that several top co-occurrence clusters appeared linked to parvovirus B19, influenza, CMV and Epstein-Barr virus. The only immune exposure information available for the cohort was CMV serostatus. In a later analysis, HLA-associated TCR beta chains were found to be more clonally expanded and to have lower generation probabilities than equally common non-associated chains. In vitro tests confirmed that three of the cytomegalovirus-associated TCR beta chains recognize cytomegalovirus antigens. In a later genetic analysis, a missense DCLRE1C variant was associated with V-gene and J-gene trimming of TCR beta chains, and the association was replicated in an independent cohort. Most TCR sequences were seen in very few donors, while some public TCRs were found in many individuals. In a later analysis, most CMV-associated TCR beta chains were found to appear HLA-restricted, with HLA associations seemingly driven largely by CMV exposure. The presence/absence analyses assumed that sequencing depth was roughly uniform across donors, and that assumption may not be true. A later analysis associated 17,000 or so TCR beta sequences with specific HLA alleles at a false discovery rate of 0.05. The sequencing pipeline was judged likely to have produced a cluster of highly shared sequence variants as a technical artifact. Because counts were too low, seventeen rarely observed V segments, including chromosome 9 orphons, were excluded from the earlier analysis of some 540 of the donors. Some IMGT-functional V segments, including TRBV6-2 and TRBV6-3, could not be told apart with the 87-base-pair reads, so those segments were excluded. Because HLA typing was missing for some donors at each locus, association tests included only the typed subset. Correlated functional status among segregating V segments might reflect linkage disequilibrium, but an unknown experimental factor could not be ruled out. This cohort had only TCR beta chains sequenced, and the lack of alpha or paired-chain data limited which features could be detected. A total of fewer than 200 TCR beta chains were listed by the study as associated with cytomegalovirus. A later genetic analysis reported fewer N-insertions in productive TCRs among donors in an Asian-associated ancestry cluster than the roughly 670-donor mean. According to the authors, the approach could potentially be generalized to other disease states and immunological phenotypes. Cytomegalovirus status was reported to be diagnosed by the classifier with high specificity and sensitivity in both the original and validation cohorts. A further reported finding was that TCR beta sequences accurately predicted the HLA-A and HLA-B alleles for most subjects in the first cohort. In an earlier analysis of some 640 of the donors, most TCR beta V segments were observed in productive rearrangements about 90% or about 30% of the time, broadly matching IMGT annotations.

The specimen sequenced was PBMCs. This clonotype was obtained from a man aged 18 to 30 in good health and CMV-seropositive. The chain uses TRBV30 and TRBJ2-7; the best D guess is TRBD2, with 7 bases matching. This receptor has the CDR3 CAWRFRGGYEQYF. The sequenced DNA is TGTGCCTGGAGGTTTAGGGGGGGCTACGAGCAGTACTTC.